The sequence of this TCR beta chain was determined in a study of T cells after yellow fever vaccination. Study summary: The SMART-Seq v4 Ultra Low Input method served to prepare the low-cell-number fractions. Points from the study as a whole: Some clonotypes, a small share, were shared between CD4 and CD8 compartments. Most primary-vaccination clones recurred post-booster (approximately 96% CD4, around 90% CD8).

Making TCR cDNA involved 5'RACE template switching, which added UMIs and a universal primer site. TCRdb reprocessed the 5' RACE reads with MiXCR, giving one entry per CDR3 protein. This sample yields around 500,000 distinct CDR3 sequences, of which roughly 22% are seen a single time; about a sixth belongs to the top ten. After removal of 6 bases from V and 7 bases from J, the junction contained 10 bases not matched to a gene. CDR3 size: 14 residues. CDR1 and CDR2 (germline): DFQATT, SNEGSKA (reference sequence). This clonotype was detected a few times. Its specificity is unknown. The chain joins TRBV20-1 to TRBJ1-5, with 9 bases fitting TRBD1. The source was PBMCs, collected roughly 20 days after the first yellow fever vaccination. The TCR sequence derives from a man younger than 35 who received the YFV17D yellow fever vaccine. The CDR3 DNA is TGCAGTGCCGAGATCACAGGGGGCTGGCAGCCCCAGCATTTT. Translated, it gives CSAEITGGWQPQHF.